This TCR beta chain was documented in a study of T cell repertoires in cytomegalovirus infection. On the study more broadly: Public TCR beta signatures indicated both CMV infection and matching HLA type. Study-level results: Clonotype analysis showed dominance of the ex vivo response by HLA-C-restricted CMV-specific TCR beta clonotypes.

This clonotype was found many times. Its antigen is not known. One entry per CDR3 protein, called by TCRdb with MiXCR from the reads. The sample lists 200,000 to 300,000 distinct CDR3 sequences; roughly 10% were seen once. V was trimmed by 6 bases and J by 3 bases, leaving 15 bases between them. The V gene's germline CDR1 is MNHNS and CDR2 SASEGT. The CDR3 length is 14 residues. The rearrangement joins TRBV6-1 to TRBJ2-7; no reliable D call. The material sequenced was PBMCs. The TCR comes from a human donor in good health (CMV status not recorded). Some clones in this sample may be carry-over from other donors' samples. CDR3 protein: CASSPEIIGYEQYF. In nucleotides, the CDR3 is TGTGCCAGCAGCCCCGAGATAATAGGCTACGAGCAGTACTTC.